The clone carrying this T cell receptor beta chain was observed a handful of times. The antigen is not known. This sample was included in a study of T-cell memory formation after mild COVID-19. Whole-study results and caveats: A second wave expanding day 15 to 37 was CD4+-biased; contracting clones were balanced. Researchers found some responding clones in pre-infection memory, a sign that cross-reactive memory joined.

The authors produced TCR alpha and TCR beta cDNA libraries with sample barcodes and UMIs by 5'RACE using constant-segment primers. TCRdb reprocessed the 5' RACE reads via MiXCR and lists one record per CDR3 protein. Of 90,000 to 120,000 distinct CDR3 sequences listed, 18% are singletons. The ends were cut back, 1 base at V and 7 bases at J, with 13 bases in the middle. The CDR3 covers 15 residues. Germline V gene lookup returns CDR1 SEHNR and CDR2 FQNEAQ (reference sequence). V usage is TRBV7-9 and J usage is TRBJ1-4; no definite D call. The material sequenced was PBMCs or a T cell subset sorted from them (not recorded which). The TCR originated in a man aged 18-30 years who had mild COVID-19 (a few samples of this study predate the infection). Cell type and time point are not known. As DNA, the CDR3 is TGTGCCAGCAGCTTAGGAGGCTCCTGGGGTGAAAAACTGTTTTTT. Translation: CASSLGGSWGEKLFF.